Below are 12 T cell receptor beta chains sequenced from a single sample in a study of cytomegalovirus exposure and HLA in healthy donors. Primers included in the PCR were 60 Vbeta and 13 Jbeta primers. The method was immunoSEQ multiplex PCR; TCRdb's version includes in-frame clones alone and lacks a portion of them. This sample carries fewer than 150,000 clones, roughly 77% of them seen once, and the ten largest clones take roughly 2%. Sequenced sample: PBMCs. The receptors come from a man aged 25-40 years in good health and CMV-seronegative.

The chain combines TRBV25-1 with TRBJ1-1; D unresolved. The CDR3 contains 13 residues. Germline values: CDR1 MGHDK, CDR2 SYGVNS. V shed 8 bases and J shed 4 bases, with 14 bases lying between them. The CDR3 bases are TGTGCCAGCGCCAGACTAGGAAGCACTGAAGCTTTCTTT. Its translation is CASARLGSTEAFF.

V and J are TRBV6-1 and TRBJ1-1, with D possibly TRBD1 on 6 matching bases. The CDR3 covers 13 residues. V lost 2 bases, J lost 9 bases, and 13 bases lay in between. Per the germline V gene, CDR1 is MNHNS and CDR2 is SASEGT. The CDR3, as DNA: TGTGCCAGCAGTGAAACCCTGGGGGCGCAAGCTTTCTTT. Its translation: CASSETLGAQAFF.

The V gene is TRBV4-1, the J gene TRBJ1-1; TRBD1 is a possible D gene (6 bases). The CDR3 runs 17 residues. Germline CDR1 is MGHRA and CDR2 is YSYEKL. V dropped 2 bases and J dropped 1 base, with 17 bases sitting between them. CDR3 residues: CASSQNRVEIRNTEAFF. In DNA, the CDR3 is TGCGCCAGCAGCCAAAACAGGGTAGAGATACGGAACACTGAAGCTTTCTTT.

CDR3 loop: CASSLTGSPYEQYF. The DNA for the CDR3 is TGTGCCAGCAGCTTAACAGGGTCCCCCTACGAGCAGTACTTC. The chain recombines TRBV7-9 with TRBJ2-7, with a possible D match to TRBD1 (6 bases). CDR1 and CDR2 from the germline V gene are SEHNR and FQNEAQ (reference sequence). The length of the CDR3 is 14 residues. V lost 2 bases and J 2 bases, leaving 10 bases between the germline ends.

The V call is TRBV5-4, the J call TRBJ2-3; D perhaps matches TRBD1 (5 bases). Germline V gene data show CDR1 as SGHNT and CDR2 as YYREEE (reference sequence). The V end was cut by 3 bases, the J end by 5 bases, with 19 bases between. This CDR3 has 16 residues. The CDR3 coding sequence is TGTGCCAGCAGCTCCGCGACAGCGCGGCCGAAAGATACGCAGTATTTT. This encodes CASSSATARPKDTQYF. The whole variable domain, remainder taken from reference TRBV5-4 and TRBJ2-3, is ETGVTQSPTHLIKTRGQQVTLRCSSQSGHNTVSWYQQALGQGPQFIFQYYREEENGRGNFPPRFSGLQFPNYSSELNVNALELDDSALYLCASSSATARPKDTQYFGPGTRLTVL.

The CDR3 region is CASSQQGLNQPQHF. For the CDR3, the DNA is TGTGCCAGCAGCCAACAGGGTCTCAATCAGCCCCAGCATTTT. The J gene is TRBJ1-5, the V gene TRBV27, with D perhaps TRBD1 (6 bases). The CDR3 has 14 residues. With 6 bases removed from V and 3 bases from J, the gap between germline ends came to 12 bases. From germline, CDR1 is MNHEY and CDR2 SMNVEV (reference sequence).

The chain carries TRBV4-2 and TRBJ1-1; the match to TRBD1 covers 9 bases. In germline, CDR1 is LGHNA, CDR2 YNFKEQ. Trimming at V came to 2 bases and at J to 5 bases, leaving 12 bases not matched to a gene. The CDR3 has 17 amino acids. The CDR3 protein is CASSQRTQQGARTEAFF. DNA for the CDR3: TGTGCCAGCAGCCAACGTACACAACAGGGGGCGCGAACTGAAGCTTTCTTT.

The chain joins TRBV28 to TRBJ1-3; 7 positions match TRBD1. Germline lookup yields CDR1 MDHEN and CDR2 SYDVKM. The CDR3 runs to 16 residues. The J segment lost 1 base and the V segment lost 3 bases, leaving 6 bases of the junction unmatched. As DNA, the CDR3 is TGTGCCAGCAGTTTGTATCAGGGGGATTCTGGAAACACCATATATTTT. Its translation: CASSLYQGDSGNTIYF.

This clone turned up a few times. The CDR3 reads CASSTDRGRVYTEAFF. Written as DNA, the CDR3 is TGTGCCAGCAGCACGGACAGGGGGCGAGTGTACACTGAAGCTTTCTTT. This chain joins TRBV28 and TRBJ1-1; 11 bases agree with TRBD1. Germline trimming cut 6 bases from V and 3 bases from J; bases unmatched to any gene: 9. The CDR3 covers 16 residues. CDR1 MDHEN and CDR2 SYDVKM come from the germline V gene.

This chain joins TRBV28 and TRBJ2-7, with TRBD1 matching over 9 bases. The junction had 11 bases not matched to a gene; V was cut back by 6 bases and J by 2 bases. From germline, CDR1 is MDHEN and CDR2 SYDVKM. This CDR3 has 16 residues. Here the CDR3 reads CASSVAGTGKPYEQYF. As DNA, the CDR3 is TGTGCCAGCAGCGTGGCCGGGACAGGGAAGCCCTACGAGCAGTACTTC.

The CDR3 coding sequence is TGCAGCGTTCTGGACAGGGTTGGAGGTCAGCCCCAGCATTTT. As protein: CSVLDRVGGQPQHF. V and J are TRBV29-1 and TRBJ1-5, with 8 bases fitting TRBD1. The junction had 9 bases not matched to a gene; V was cut back by 5 bases and J by 6 bases. This CDR3 comprises 14 residues. Germline V gene sequence: CDR1 SQVTM, CDR2 ANQGSEA.

Only one count was recorded for this clone. The chain is built from TRBV19 and TRBJ2-1; 7 positions agree with TRBD2. CDR3 length: 16 amino acids. The J segment lost 1 base and the V segment lost 5 bases, leaving 8 bases of the junction unmatched. The germline V gene has CDR1 LNHDA and CDR2 SQIVND (reference sequence). CDR3 sequence (DNA): TGTGCCAGTAGTTCTTCGGGACTACCATCCTACAATGAGCAGTTCTTC. This sequence encodes CASSSSGLPSYNEQFF.